What follows are 31 T cell receptor beta chains derived from one specimen sequenced in a study of T cells after yellow fever vaccination. TCRdb fed the 5' RACE reads into MiXCR, producing one record per CDR3 protein. The table lists around 320,000 distinct CDR3 sequences, about 10% of them singletons. The specimen was CD4+ T cells sorted from PBMCs, collected 45 days after the yellow fever booster vaccination. The origin of the receptors is a man aged 18 to 35 who received the YFV17D yellow fever vaccine.

The chain carries TRBV10-1 and TRBJ2-2, with no clear D. V was clipped by 2 bases and J by 5 bases, with 6 bases between them. The CDR3 spans 13 residues. The germline V gene encodes CDR1 WNHNN and CDR2 SYGVQD (reference sequence). In DNA, the CDR3 is TGCGCCAGCAGTGAGCTAGAAACCGGGGAGCTGTTTTTT. Amino acids: CASSELETGELFF.

The chain has TRBV6-6 and TRBJ1-5; 10 positions match TRBD1. The V segment lost 6 bases and the J segment 1 base; nucleotides outside the gene matches: 6. The germline V gene has CDR1 MNHNY and CDR2 SVGAGI (reference sequence). CDR3 length equals 16 residues. CDR3 amino acids: CASRPRTGGSNQPQHF. CDR3 DNA: TGTGCCAGCAGACCCCGGACAGGGGGAAGCAATCAGCCCCAGCATTTT.

There are many counts of this clonotype. This chain links TRBV6-4 with TRBJ1-1; D uncertain. V was trimmed by 5 bases and J by 4 bases, leaving 14 bases between them. The CDR3 spans 14 residues. Per germline, CDR1 MRHNA and CDR2 SNTAGT. For the CDR3, the DNA is TGTGCCAGCAGTTCCGAAGGTGGGGTCACTGAAGCTTTCTTT. It is translated as CASSSEGGVTEAFF.

V is TRBV4-2 and J is TRBJ2-1, with a possible D match to TRBD2 (5 bases). Trimming pared 1 base from V and 7 bases from J, leaving 14 bases between. The CDR3 runs to 15 residues. The germline CDR1 and CDR2 sequences are LGHNA and YNFKEQ. The CDR3 region has the DNA TGTGCCAGCAGCCAAGTCCTAGCCGCGGCTAATGAGCAGTTCTTC. Protein: CASSQVLAAANEQFF.

This clonotype has a count of ten or more. The rearrangement joins TRBV5-4 to TRBJ2-1; D is possibly TRBD1 (5 bases). CDR3 length: 15 amino acids. V lost 1 base and J 8 bases, leaving 16 bases between the germline ends. Germline-derived CDR1 and CDR2 are SGHNT and YYREEE (reference sequence). CDR3 nucleotide sequence: TGTGCCAGCAGCTTGTACAGCCTGTGGGGCGATGAGCAGTTCTTC. Its protein is CASSLYSLWGDEQFF.

The chain links TRBV2 to TRBJ2-3; possible D gene TRBD1, 5 bases. Germline assignment: CDR1 SNHLY and CDR2 FYNNEI. The CDR3 consists of 15 residues. Trimming shortened V by 4 bases and J by 2 bases, and 13 bases separated the two germline ends. In nucleotides, the CDR3 is TGTGCCAGCAGTGTGGGGCAGGGCGACACAGATACGCAGTATTTT. Encoded protein: CASSVGQGDTDTQYF. The entire variable domain, with the rest obtained from reference TRBV2 and TRBJ2-3, is as follows: EPEVTQTPSHQVTQMGQEVILRCVPISNHLYFYWYRQILGQKVEFLVSFYNNEISEKSEIFDDQFSVERPDGSNFTLKIRSTKLEDSAMYFCASSVGQGDTDTQYFGPGTRLTVL.

This clonotype was counted only a few times. In nucleotides, the CDR3 is TGTGCCAGCAACCGGGACAGGTACCAAGAGACCCAGTACTTC. This codes for CASNRDRYQETQYF. The chain uses TRBV12-3 or TRBV12-4 and TRBJ2-5; 8 bases match TRBD1. CDR3 size: 14 residues. The junction had 4 bases not matched to a gene; V was cut back by 7 bases and J by 0 bases.

The chain links TRBV7-2 to TRBJ2-5; D might be TRBD1 (7 bases). V lost 1 base, J lost 5 bases, and 17 bases lay in between. The CDR3 runs 16 residues. Germline lookup yields CDR1 SGHTA and CDR2 FQGNSA. DNA for the CDR3: TGTGCCAGCAGCTTAGTTGCGGGACAGAGGTCGGAGACCCAGTACTTC. Translating gives CASSLVAGQRSETQYF.

V is TRBV28 and J is TRBJ1-1; unclear D gene. The CDR3 sequence is 14 residues long. The V end lost 5 bases, the J end lost 6 bases, and 16 bases lay between the germline ends. CDR1 is MDHEN and CDR2 is SYDVKM in the germline V gene. The CDR3 loop reads CASSTQDTVPEAFF. The CDR3 DNA sequence: TGTGCCAGCAGTACCCAAGACACCGTCCCTGAAGCTTTCTTT.

This clonotype has just a few counts. The rearrangement uses TRBV5-1 and TRBJ2-3, with D possibly TRBD1 on 5 matching bases. Trimming left V 0 bases short and J 9 bases short, with 11 bases between. Per germline, CDR1 SGHRS and CDR2 YFSETQ. The CDR3 runs 13 residues. The CDR3 loop reads CASSLVVGRTQYF. Here the CDR3 DNA reads TGCGCCAGCAGCTTGGTCGTGGGGCGGACGCAGTATTTT.

This clonotype was seen a handful of times. The chain employs TRBV5-6 and TRBJ2-7; 7 nucleotides agree with TRBD1. The CDR3 covers 13 residues. The trim removed 3 bases at V and 3 bases at J, leaving 3 bases unmatched. Looked up from germline, CDR1 is SGHDT and CDR2 is YYEEEE. DNA of the CDR3: TGTGCCAGCAGCTCGGGACAGTTCTACGAGCAGTACGTC. Translated: CASSSGQFYEQYV.

This clonotype was counted only a few times. The chain combines TRBV30 with TRBJ1-2; 7 bases are shared with TRBD1. Germline V gives CDR1 GTSNPN, CDR2 SVGIG (reference sequence). V gave up 7 bases and J gave up 4 bases; unmatched junction bases: 3. The CDR3 sequence is 11 residues long. CDR3 region: CASDRSYGYTF. CDR3 in DNA: TGTGCCTCGGACAGGAGCTATGGCTACACCTTC. The variable domain in full, with the rest retrieved from reference TRBV30 and TRBJ1-2, is SQTIHQWPATLVQPVGSPLSLECTVEGTSNPNLYWYRQAAGRGLQLLFYSVGIGQISSEVPQNLSASRPQDRQFILSSKKLLLSDSGFYLCASDRSYGYTFGSGTRLTVV.

This sequence joins TRBV6-5 and TRBJ1-2; 7 positions match TRBD1. This CDR3 spans 14 amino acids. Germline assignment: CDR1 MNHEY and CDR2 SVGAGI. V lost 6 bases, J lost 4 bases, and 8 bases stayed unmatched. The CDR3 coding sequence is TGTGCCAGCAGCCAGGGACAGACATCCTATGGCTACACCTTC. Translation: CASSQGQTSYGYTF.

The rearrangement links TRBV6-1 to TRBJ2-6; maybe TRBD2 (7 bases). V was trimmed by 4 bases and J by 0 bases, leaving 13 bases between them. CDR3 length: 17 amino acids. Germline CDR1 reads MNHNS; CDR2 reads SASEGT. The CDR3 DNA sequence: TGTGCCAGCAGTGTGGGAGGGGGAATCTCTGGGGCCAACGTCCTGACTTTC. It codes for CASSVGGGISGANVLTF.

J is TRBJ2-5 and V is TRBV5-1; 10 bases map to TRBD2. Trimming removed 0 bases from V and 5 bases from J; junction bases left unmatched: 7. The germline gives CDR1 SGHRS, CDR2 YFSETQ. CDR3 size: 16 residues. The CDR3 sequence is CASSLESGRAWETQYF. The CDR3 DNA is TGCGCCAGCAGCTTGGAAAGCGGGAGGGCATGGGAGACCCAGTACTTC.

This chain uses TRBV29-1 with TRBJ2-2; 7 nucleotides match TRBD1. Trimming at V came to 6 bases and at J to 3 bases, leaving 4 bases not matched to a gene. In germline, CDR1 is SQVTM, CDR2 ANQGSEA. This CDR3 comprises 13 residues. The CDR3 DNA sequence: TGCAGCGTCGACAGGGCGGACACCGGGGAGCTGTTTTTT. This codes for CSVDRADTGELFF.

There are a few counts of this clonotype. The rearrangement uses TRBV7-2 and TRBJ1-2, with D possibly TRBD1 on 6 matching bases. Germline V gene data show CDR1 as SGHTA and CDR2 as FQGNSA. The V and J ends lost 3 bases and 5 bases respectively, with 19 bases between them. The CDR3 covers 16 residues. The DNA of the CDR3 is TGTGCCAGCAGCTTTGGGATCCGGGGACAAGATTATGGCTACACCTTC. This gives the protein CASSFGIRGQDYGYTF.

This clonotype occurred a few times. The chain has TRBV5-4 and TRBJ2-6; the D is unclear. This CDR3 has 15 amino acids. V was pared by 2 bases and J by 0 bases, with 6 bases between. Germline V gene sequence: CDR1 SGHNT, CDR2 YYREEE (reference sequence). CDR3 amino acids: CASSFKSSGANVLTF. CDR3 nucleotide sequence: TGTGCCAGCAGCTTTAAAAGCTCTGGGGCCAACGTCCTGACTTTC.

This clonotype was seen at least ten times. The rearrangement uses TRBV6-6 and TRBJ2-7; D unresolved. V was shortened by 6 bases and J by 8 bases, with 17 bases between the two germline ends. This CDR3 contains 13 residues. The germline gives CDR1 MNHNY, CDR2 SVGAGI (reference sequence). In nucleotides, the CDR3 is TGTGCCAGCAGACAACCCGACGTGTTCCAGCAGTACTTC. This translates into CASRQPDVFQQYF.

V gene TRBV6-5 combines with J gene TRBJ2-7; 12 nucleotides line up with TRBD1. Germline V gene lookup returns CDR1 MNHEY and CDR2 SVGAGI. The V gene end was trimmed by 2 bases and the J gene end by 2 bases; junction bases not matched to a gene: 1. The CDR3 has 15 amino acids. DNA of the CDR3: TGTGCCAGCAGTTACCGGGACAGGGGGCCCTACGAGCAGTACTTC. Amino acids: CASSYRDRGPYEQYF.

This clonotype was recorded a few times. V and J are TRBV6-6 and TRBJ2-3; either TRBD1 or TRBD2 may fit D (5 bases each). V lost 6 bases to trimming and J lost 5 bases, with 12 bases between them. The CDR3 has 13 residues. CDR1 is MNHNY, CDR2 SVGAGI, per germline (reference sequence). DNA of the CDR3: TGTGCCAGCAGGAGAGGGGCGGGAGATACGCAGTATTTT. It translates to CASRRGAGDTQYF.

This clonotype was picked up many times. The V and J genes are TRBV7-9 and TRBJ2-7; D is undetermined. Germline V gene data show CDR1 as SEHNR and CDR2 as FQNEAQ (reference sequence). This CDR3 has 14 residues. The V end lost 0 bases, the J end lost 2 bases, and 8 bases lay between the germline ends. The CDR3 here is CASSLASGAYEQYF. The CDR3 region has the DNA TGTGCCAGCAGCTTAGCCAGTGGGGCCTACGAGCAGTACTTC.

This clonotype showed up many times. This chain uses TRBV3-1 with TRBJ2-7; TRBD1 agrees at 8 bases. CDR1 and CDR2 from the germline V gene are LGHDT and YNNKEL (reference sequence). The CDR3 covers 14 residues. V lost 4 bases to trimming and J lost 3 bases; unmatched junction nucleotides: 5. The CDR3 loop is CASSRTGIGYEQYF. In DNA, the CDR3 is TGTGCCAGCAGCCGGACAGGGATCGGCTACGAGCAGTACTTC.

This clonotype was found many times. The chain joins TRBV7-9 to TRBJ1-1; a possible D gene is TRBD1 (6 bases). CDR3 size: 14 residues. CDR1 and CDR2 (germline): SEHNR, FQNEAQ (reference sequence). The V gene lost 5 bases and the J gene lost 8 bases, with 18 bases spanning the gap. CDR3 sequence reads: CASSPMGGTQEAFF. The CDR3 bases are TGTGCCAGCAGCCCCATGGGCGGGACACAGGAAGCTTTCTTT.

This clonotype was observed at least ten times. Mismatch with germline at one junction end may stem from a read error. This chain connects TRBV9 to TRBJ1-1, with 9 bases fitting TRBD1. This CDR3 is 17 amino acids long. Germline V CDR1 and CDR2: SGDLS, YYNGEE. The CDR3 nucleotides are TGTGCCAGCAGCGAGGGACCCCGGACAGGGGTGAAAACTGAAGCTTTCTTT. Encoded protein: CASSEGPRTGVKTEAFF.

This clonotype was counted ten times or more. The genes are TRBV7-2 and TRBJ1-1, with 9 bases that match TRBD1. This CDR3 has 12 residues. The germline V gene encodes CDR1 SGHTA and CDR2 FQGNSA. Unmatched junction bases numbered 6, after V lost 8 bases and J lost 8 bases. This CDR3 reads CASGRDREEAFF. In DNA form, the CDR3 reads TGTGCCAGCGGCCGGGACAGGGAGGAAGCTTTCTTT.

This chain joins TRBV10-3 and TRBJ1-6; 8 bases fit TRBD1. The germline CDR1 and CDR2 sequences are ENHRY and SYGVKD. This CDR3 has 15 amino acids. V lost 6 bases and J lost 7; bases outside the gene matches: 8. The CDR3 reads CAISDSTGANSPLHF. The DNA for the CDR3 is TGTGCCATCAGCGATTCGACAGGGGCGAATTCACCCCTCCACTTT.

With regard to this clonotype: This could be a read error, since a much larger clone is one nucleotide away. V is TRBV3-1 and J is TRBJ1-4; D gene uncertain. Germline V gene sequence: CDR1 LGHDT, CDR2 YNNKEL (reference sequence). This CDR3 has 11 residues. V lost 4 bases and J lost 6, with 3 bases in between. The CDR3 bases are TGTGCCAGCAGCCGTGATGAAAAACTGTTTTTT. Translated: CASSRDEKLFF.

This clonotype showed up just a few times. The rearrangement joins TRBV7-9 to TRBJ1-1; D possibly corresponds to TRBD1 (6 bases). Germline V lookup: CDR1 SEHNR, CDR2 FQNEAQ (reference sequence). The CDR3 has 15 residues. Deletions cut 2 bases from V and 6 bases from J, with 16 bases between. CDR3 in amino acids: CASSLWAGAGSEAFF. The CDR3 nucleotides are TGTGCCAGCAGCTTATGGGCGGGGGCTGGCTCTGAAGCTTTCTTT. Full variable domain (outside the CDR3, taken from reference TRBV7-9 and TRBJ1-1): DTGVSQNPRHKITKRGQNVTFRCDPISEHNRLYWYRQTLGQGPEFLTYFQNEAQLEKSRLLSDRFSAERPKGSFSTLEIQRTEQGDSAMYLCASSLWAGAGSEAFFGQGTRLTVV.

This clonotype was observed at least ten times. The genes are TRBV7-9 and TRBJ2-7; D perhaps matches TRBD2 (7 bases). The CDR3 sequence is 15 residues long. The germline V and J ends were trimmed by 5 bases and 3 bases, with 17 bases remaining between them. Germline V lookup: CDR1 SEHNR, CDR2 FQNEAQ (reference sequence). The CDR3 here is CASSAGDGGRYEQYF. The CDR3 nucleotides read TGTGCCAGCAGCGCGGGGGACGGGGGCCGCTACGAGCAGTACTTC.

This clonotype showed up many times. This chain uses TRBV9 with TRBJ1-5, with D possibly matching TRBD1 (5 bases). The V and J ends lost 4 bases and 6 bases respectively, with 11 bases between them. The CDR3 extends over 13 amino acids. Germline CDR1 SGDLS, CDR2 YYNGEE. CDR3 region: CASSPQGIQPQHF. CDR3 in DNA: TGTGCCAGCAGCCCCCAGGGAATTCAGCCCCAGCATTTT.